A selection of T cell receptor beta chains follows, all from one sample in a study of shared clonotypes between healthy human individuals. Measured with immunoSEQ multiplex PCR; TCRdb has only the in-frame clones, and not every one. The sample holds more than 1,200,000 clones, about 98.5% seen once. Material: naive CD4+ T cells sorted from blood. These receptors all stem from a man younger than 45 in good health. Both conserved end residues are trimmed from each CDR3. D genes are given only for firm matches. Part of the rows lack a size; the others show once, few, many or a class for expanded clones.

TRBJ2-3	14	-	TRBD1	TRBV5-1	ASSLVMTGGTDTQY
TRBJ2-2	13	once	-	TRBV9	ASSARLLERWELF
TRBJ2-7	11	-	TRBD2	TRBV19	ASTRGGSYEQY
TRBJ2-2	14	-	-	TRBV6-6	ASSYSGGQNTGELF
TRBJ2-7	12	once	-	TRBV7-2	ASSLYGNSYEQY
TRBJ2-5	10	-	TRBD2	TRBV27	AARGFGETQY
TRBJ2-2	13	-	TRBD1	TRBV5-4	ASSFGTGTTGELF
TRBJ2-6	16	-	TRBD1	TRBV18	ASSPLGTGETGANVLT
TRBJ2-6	12	-	-	TRBV4-2	ASSLVGGANVLT
TRBJ2-5	13	-	-	TRBV7-7	ASSPPGLLRETQY
TRBJ2-5	10	-	-	TRBV29-1	SGYGQQETQY
TRBJ1-5	12	-	TRBD1	TRBV6-6	ASSTQGSGQPQH
TRBJ2-7	10	once	-	TRBV2	ASRSDFVGQY
TRBJ2-6	15	-	-	TRBV9	ASSVLGVFSGANVLT
TRBJ2-3	10	-	-	TRBV7-8	ASSPRQDTQY
TRBJ2-1	17	-	TRBD2	TRBV10-3	AISGFGTSGRVSGNEQF
TRBJ2-1	11	once	-	TRBV7-9	ASRLGEYNEQF
TRBJ2-2	13	-	TRBD2	TRBV27	ASSLAGLNTGELF
TRBJ2-7	10	-	-	TRBV11-2	ASSLAGLEQY
TRBJ2-7	13	-	-	TRBV10-3	AISKGGDSNYEQY
TRBJ2-1	12	-	-	TRBV2	ASLVQVFRNEQF
TRBJ2-5	16	-	-	TRBV28	ASSFLGFKGGWRETQY
TRBJ2-2	12	-	TRBD1	TRBV29-1	SAQNRGITGELF